Following are 8 T cell receptor beta chains from one sample sequenced in a study of glioma-infiltrating T cells after dendritic cell vaccination. Repertoires were generated with immunoSEQ multiplex PCR, while TCRdb's copy carries only in-frame clones and drops some. The top ten clones hold approximately 10% of a sample with 49,000 or so clones, about 85% of them seen once. This specimen was blood, taken before dendritic cell vaccination. The receptors were sampled from a human donor with glioblastoma.

This chain joins TRBV28 and TRBJ1-3; 8 positions agree with TRBD1. Per germline, CDR1 MDHEN and CDR2 SYDVKM. This CDR3 has 14 residues. With V trimmed by 2 bases and J by 8 bases, 5 bases remained unmatched. CDR3: CASSLTQQGDTIYF. CDR3 coding DNA: TGTGCCAGCAGTTTAACCCAACAGGGGGACACCATATATTTT.

This clone was observed a few times. This rearrangement joins TRBV2 to TRBJ1-1; D is possibly TRBD1 (6 bases). This CDR3 spans 13 amino acids. Germline CDR1 is SNHLY and CDR2 is FYNNEI. V lost 5 bases, J lost 4 bases, and 11 bases lay in between. The CDR3 nucleotides read TGTGCCAGCAGTAGGGACACGGGCACTGAAGCTTTCTTT. This codes for CASSRDTGTEAFF.

The genes are TRBV5-6 and TRBJ2-7; no clear D gene. V lost 3 bases, J lost 0 bases, and 13 bases lay in between. The CDR3 is made up of 15 amino acids. Germline-derived CDR1 and CDR2 are SGHDT and YYEEEE. The CDR3: CASSSGDSNSYEQYF. The CDR3 DNA reads TGTGCCAGCAGCTCCGGAGACTCCAACTCCTACGAGCAGTACTTC.

In regard to this clone: The sample carries other DNA sequences with the same CDR3. The V and J genes are TRBV6-5 and TRBJ2-5, with D uncertain. Germline-derived CDR1 and CDR2 are MNHEY and SVGAGI. This CDR3 has 14 amino acids. Trimming took 6 bases from V and 0 from J, leaving 11 bases between them. In DNA form, the CDR3 reads TGTGCCAGCAGCCCACAACCGTACCAAGAGACCCAGTACTTC. It codes for CASSPQPYQETQYF.

The chain is built from TRBV30 and TRBJ2-5; D perhaps matches TRBD1 (5 bases). Germline V gives CDR1 GTSNPN, CDR2 SVGIG (reference sequence). Trimming left V 5 bases short and J 5 bases short, with 15 bases between. The CDR3 sequence is 13 residues long. The CDR3 DNA reads TGTGCCTGGGACCACCGGACAATGGAGACCCAGTACTTC. Translated: CAWDHRTMETQYF.

This chain joins TRBV5-1 and TRBJ2-5, with TRBD1 matching 11 bases. The CDR3 is 16 amino acids. The V gene end was trimmed by 4 bases and the J gene end by 5 bases; junction bases not matched to a gene: 10. Germline V gene data show CDR1 as SGHRS and CDR2 as YFSETQ. This CDR3 is CASSTADRGRGETQYF. The DNA for the CDR3 is TGCGCCAGCAGCACTGCGGACAGGGGGCGCGGGGAGACCCAGTACTTC.

The V and J genes are TRBV19 and TRBJ1-4; TRBD1 agrees at 11 bases. Per germline, CDR1 LNHDA and CDR2 SQIVND (reference sequence). The CDR3 contains 15 residues. With V trimmed by 4 bases and J by 7 bases, 5 bases remained unmatched. This CDR3 reads CASSNPGTGGEKLFF. CDR3 in DNA: TGTGCCAGTAGTAACCCCGGGACAGGGGGTGAAAAACTGTTTTTT.

The chain links TRBV5-1 to TRBJ2-5; 9 bases fit TRBD1. Germline V lookup: CDR1 SGHRS, CDR2 YFSETQ. This CDR3 comprises 14 residues. Trimming removed 5 bases from V and 5 bases from J; junction bases left unmatched: 7. The CDR3 nucleotides read TGCGCCAGCAGACGGACAGGGGCCGGGGAGACCCAGTACTTC. Protein: CASRRTGAGETQYF.